One sample yielded the 7 T cell receptor beta chains listed below, sequenced in a study of blood T cell repertoires in COVID-19. Method: immunoSEQ multiplex PCR; TCRdb's copy keeps in-frame clones and lacks some. Of 100,000 to 120,000 clones in the sample, approximately 81% were seen once. The source material was peripheral blood. These receptors originate from a man between 35 and 55 years old with acute or convalescent COVID-19.

The chain employs TRBV6-5 and TRBJ2-3, with 10 bases matching TRBD2. The CDR3 has 15 residues. Germline assignment: CDR1 MNHEY and CDR2 SVGAGI. With V trimmed by 4 bases and J by 7 bases, 8 bases remained unmatched. CDR3 sequence (DNA): TGTGCCAGCAGTTCCCAGCGGGGGGGCCGAAATACGCAGTATTTT. Translated, it gives CASSSQRGGRNTQYF.

CDR3 in amino acids: CARIERGPKAYEQYF. Here the CDR3 DNA reads TGTGCCAGAATTGAGCGGGGGCCTAAAGCCTACGAGCAGTACTTC. The chain uses TRBV5-3 and TRBJ2-7; 8 bases map to TRBD2. TRBV5-3 is an ORF; its function is uncertain. CDR3 length: 15 amino acids. Trimming took 6 bases from V and 2 from J; bases not matched to a gene: 10.

The chain employs TRBV4-1 and TRBJ2-5; TRBD2 is a possible D gene (5 bases). The ends were cut back, 0 bases at V and 9 bases at J, with 11 bases in the middle. Germline CDR1 reads MGHRA; CDR2 reads YSYEKL. CDR3 length: 13 amino acids. Here the CDR3 DNA reads TGCGCCAGCAGCCAAGATCTGTCGAGGGCCCAGTACTTC. It codes for CASSQDLSRAQYF.

The chain employs TRBV11-3 and TRBJ2-7; 10 nucleotides line up with TRBD1. There are 15 residues in the CDR3. Looked up from germline, CDR1 is SGHNT and CDR2 is YENEEA. The junction had 9 bases not matched to a gene; V was cut back by 5 bases and J by 5 bases. In DNA, the CDR3 is TGTGCCAGCAGCCCCGGGACAGGGGTTTCGAACGAGCAGTACTTC. It is translated as CASSPGTGVSNEQYF.

This clone was recorded only once. The chain employs TRBV5-1 and TRBJ2-3; 7 bases match TRBD2. V lost 2 bases, J lost 3 bases, and 9 bases stayed unmatched. Per germline, CDR1 SGHRS and CDR2 YFSETQ. The CDR3 sequence is 16 residues long. CDR3: CASSFFGGSPTDTQYF. Written as DNA, the CDR3 is TGCGCCAGCAGCTTTTTCGGCGGGAGCCCAACAGATACGCAGTATTTT.

The table lists this clone with a few counts. The chain couples TRBV2 to TRBJ1-3, with D perhaps TRBD1 (6 bases). The CDR3 runs 15 residues. Trimming pared 6 bases from V and 0 bases from J, leaving 12 bases between. Germline V gene data show CDR1 as SNHLY and CDR2 as FYNNEI. CDR3: CASSAQGHSGNTIYF. CDR3 in DNA: TGTGCCAGCAGCGCCCAGGGGCACTCTGGAAACACCATATATTTT.

This rearrangement joins TRBV6-1 to TRBJ2-3, with 10 positions matching TRBD1. CDR3 length: 18 residues. Losses at the gene ends were 6 bases for V and 3 bases for J; bases not matched to a gene: 15. Germline V gene data show CDR1 as MNHNS and CDR2 as SASEGT. The CDR3 loop is CASSERKPGTGVTDTQYF. The CDR3 nucleotides read TGTGCCAGCAGCGAACGGAAACCCGGGACAGGGGTAACAGATACGCAGTATTTT.